Following are 7 T cell receptor beta chains from one sample sequenced in a study of blood T cell repertoires in COVID-19. Assay used: immunoSEQ multiplex PCR; TCRdb lists only in-frame clones, some missing. Counted here are about 110,000 clones, approximately 85% occurring once; the ten biggest clones make up roughly 1.4%. The sample taken for sequencing was peripheral blood. All receptors come from a man in his forties with acute or convalescent COVID-19.

The chain employs TRBV7-2 and TRBJ2-3, with D maybe TRBD2 (7 bases). V was pared by 3 bases and J by 3 bases, with 16 bases between. The CDR3 has 16 amino acids. Germline CDR1 and CDR2: SGHTA and FQGNSA. CDR3 region: CASSFNGGLTTDTQYF. The CDR3 region has the DNA TGTGCCAGCAGCTTTAACGGGGGGCTCACGACAGATACGCAGTATTTT.

CDR3 region: CASSSLDKGATEAFF. The CDR3 nucleotides read TGTGCCAGCAGCTCACTGGACAAGGGGGCCACTGAAGCTTTCTTT. The genes are TRBV4-2 and TRBJ1-1; 7 bases map to TRBD1. From germline, CDR1 is LGHNA and CDR2 YNFKEQ. The CDR3 contains 15 residues. Germline trimming cut 5 bases from V and 4 bases from J; bases unmatched to any gene: 10.

J is TRBJ2-6 and V is TRBV6-2 or TRBV6-3, with TRBD1 identical over 9 bases. There are 15 residues in the CDR3. The J segment lost 7 bases and the V segment lost 2 bases, leaving 3 bases of the junction unmatched. CDR1 MNHEY and CDR2 SVGEGT come from the germline V gene. This chain's CDR3 is CASSYKGQGANVLTF. The DNA for the CDR3 is TGTGCCAGCAGTTACAAGGGACAGGGTGCCAACGTCCTGACTTTC.

The V call is TRBV5-4, the J call TRBJ1-2, with D uncertain. Germline loops: CDR1 SGHNT, CDR2 YYREEE (reference sequence). Trimming removed 4 bases from V and 0 bases from J, with 10 bases in between. The CDR3 runs 14 residues. CDR3 sequence (DNA): TGTGCCAGCAGCCCATGGGGAGCTAACTATGGCTACACCTTC. Translated, it gives CASSPWGANYGYTF.

The CDR3 sequence: CASSLGSLSRYGYTF. The CDR3 DNA is TGTGCCAGCAGCTTAGGAAGCCTATCCCGCTATGGCTACACCTTC. The chain uses TRBV7-2 and TRBJ1-2; no definite D call. Trimming shortened V by 1 base and J by 4 bases, and 13 bases separated the two germline ends. The CDR3 loop spans 15 amino acids. Looked up from germline, CDR1 is SGHTA and CDR2 is FQGNSA.

V is TRBV4-3 and J is TRBJ2-7; the match to TRBD2 covers 14 bases. This CDR3 spans 16 amino acids. Germline values: CDR1 LGHNA, CDR2 YSLEER. The V and J ends lost 4 bases and 3 bases, in that order; junction bases with no gene match: 5. CDR3 sequence: CASSLQGTSGSYEQYF. CDR3 coding DNA: TGCGCCAGCAGCCTACAAGGGACTAGCGGGAGCTACGAGCAGTACTTC.

This clone was seen only a few times. V and J are TRBV19 and TRBJ2-5; the match to TRBD2 covers 11 bases. V gave up 0 bases and J gave up 7 bases; unmatched junction bases: 4. Germline V lookup: CDR1 LNHDA, CDR2 SQIVND (reference sequence). This CDR3 contains 15 residues. The CDR3 DNA follows: TGTGCCAGTAGTATAGAGACTAGCGGGACGTCGACCCAGTACTTC. Its protein product is CASSIETSGTSTQYF.